The present entry profiles one T cell receptor beta chain with its context. Antigen unknown. J was trimmed by 3 bases and V by 1 base; bases with no gene match: 4. This CDR3 is built from 15 residues. This sample was included in a study of CD8 T cells in Susac syndrome. Study summary: Patients with Susac syndrome had blood drawn and were at that point therapy-naive, on corticosteroids, or on intravenous immunoglobulin alone.

Points from the study as a whole: The study's TCR sequencing and HLA analysis covered a relatively small number of individuals, and the study acknowledged this.

Reverse transcription of roughly 0.5 to 1 ug RNA was carried out with random hexamers. The immunoSEQ assay covered 54 Vbeta and 13 Jbeta segments for CDR3. TCRdb re-derived calls from the immunoSEQ multiplex PCR reads in MiXCR, one entry per CDR3 protein. The data contain 150,000 or so distinct CDR3 sequences, roughly 94% of them singletons. Sequenced: CD4+ T cells from PBMCs. The clonotype comes from a human donor with Susac syndrome. The chain recombines TRBV12-3 or TRBV12-4 with TRBJ2-7; 9 bases fit TRBD2. The CDR3 DNA sequence: TGTGCCAGCAGTTTAGGCGGGGGGGCCCGCTACGAGCAGTACTTC. Amino acids: CASSLGGGARYEQYF.